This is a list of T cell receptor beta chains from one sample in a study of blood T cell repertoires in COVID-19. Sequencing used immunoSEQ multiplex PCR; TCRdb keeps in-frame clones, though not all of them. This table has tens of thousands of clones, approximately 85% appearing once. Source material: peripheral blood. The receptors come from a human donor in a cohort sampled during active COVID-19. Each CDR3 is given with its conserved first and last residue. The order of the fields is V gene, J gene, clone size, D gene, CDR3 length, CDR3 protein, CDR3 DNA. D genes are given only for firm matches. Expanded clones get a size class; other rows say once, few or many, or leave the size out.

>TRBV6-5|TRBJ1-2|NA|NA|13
CASSQDTYYGYTF
TGTGCCAGCAGTCAGGACACCTACTATGGCTACACCTTC
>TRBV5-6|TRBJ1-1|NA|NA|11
CASSVRLEAFF
TGTGCCAGCAGCGTCAGGCTTGAAGCTTTCTTT
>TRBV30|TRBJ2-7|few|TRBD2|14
CAGKGLAGSNEQYF
TGTGCCGGGAAAGGACTAGCGGGATCGAACGAGCAGTACTTC
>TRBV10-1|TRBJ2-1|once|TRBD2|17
CASSHKTSGRVSYEQFF
TGCGCCAGCAGTCATAAGACTAGCGGGAGAGTGAGCTATGAGCAGTTCTTC
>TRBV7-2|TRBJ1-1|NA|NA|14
CASRGVRYDTEAFF
TGTGCCAGTCGGGGGGTAAGGTACGACACTGAAGCTTTCTTT
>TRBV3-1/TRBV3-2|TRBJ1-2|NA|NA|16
CASSHLTTGLNYGYTF
TGTGCCAGCAGCCACCTAACAACAGGGTTGAACTATGGCTACACCTTC
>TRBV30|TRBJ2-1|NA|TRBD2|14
CAWSASGRANEQFF
TGTGCCTGGAGTGCGAGCGGGAGGGCCAATGAGCAGTTCTTC
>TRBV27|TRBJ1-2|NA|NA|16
CASSSQGPGRGYGYTF
TGTGCCAGCAGTTCCCAAGGTCCAGGAAGGGGCTATGGCTACACCTTC
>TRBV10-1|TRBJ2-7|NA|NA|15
CASSESAGPPYEQYF
TGCGCCAGCAGTGAGTCGGCGGGACCACCCTACGAGCAGTACTTC
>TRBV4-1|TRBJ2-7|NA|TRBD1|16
CASSHRDRGRISEQYF
TGCGCCAGCAGCCATCGGGACAGGGGGCGAATCTCCGAGCAGTACTTC
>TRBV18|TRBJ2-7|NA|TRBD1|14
CASSPLGQGNEQYF
TGTGCCAGCTCACCTTTGGGACAGGGCAACGAGCAGTACTTC
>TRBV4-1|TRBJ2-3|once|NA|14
CASSQTGDTDTQYF
TGCGCCAGCAGCCAAACGGGAGACACAGATACGCAGTATTTT
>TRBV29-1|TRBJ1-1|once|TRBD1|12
CSFGQGVTEAFF
TGCAGCTTCGGACAGGGGGTCACTGAAGCTTTCTTT
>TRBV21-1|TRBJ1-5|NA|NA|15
CASSKEVASDQPQHF
TGTGCCAGCAGCAAAGAGGTAGCGTCGGATCAGCCCCAGCATTTT
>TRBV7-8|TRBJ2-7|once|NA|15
CASSFTGTSSYEQYF
TGTGCCAGCAGCTTCACCGGGACAAGCTCCTACGAGCAGTACTTC
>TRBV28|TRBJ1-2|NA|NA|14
CASTTPGSAYGYTF
TGTGCCAGCACCACTCCCGGGTCGGCGTATGGCTACACCTTC
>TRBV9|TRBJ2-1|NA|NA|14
CASSTVLGGGEQFF
TGTGCCAGCAGCACTGTACTGGGAGGAGGGGAGCAGTTCTTC
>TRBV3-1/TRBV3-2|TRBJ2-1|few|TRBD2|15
CASSLGLAGGGEQFF
TGTGCCAGCAGCCTTGGACTAGCGGGAGGCGGTGAGCAGTTCTTC
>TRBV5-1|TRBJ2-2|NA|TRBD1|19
CASSLSPGGIVGNTGELFF
TGCGCCAGCAGCTTGTCTCCAGGGGGCATTGTCGGGAACACCGGGGAGCTGTTTTTT
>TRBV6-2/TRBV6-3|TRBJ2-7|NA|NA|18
CASSYSTTSKYTPLKQYF
TGTGCCAGCAGTTACTCCACTACGTCCAAGTACACCCCCTTGAAACAGTACTTC
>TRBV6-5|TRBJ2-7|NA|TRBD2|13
CASRNSGSEEQYF
TGTGCCAGCAGAAATAGCGGGAGCGAAGAGCAGTACTTC
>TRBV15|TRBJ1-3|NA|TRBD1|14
CATSTGGPGNTIYF
TGTGCCACCAGCACAGGGGGCCCTGGAAACACCATATATTTT
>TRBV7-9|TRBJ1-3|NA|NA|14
CASSPSVPGNTIYF
TGTGCCAGCAGCCCCTCCGTCCCTGGAAACACCATATATTTT
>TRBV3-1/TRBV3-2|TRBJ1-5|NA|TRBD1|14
CASSLGQDNQPQHF
TGTGCCAGCAGCCTTGGACAGGACAATCAGCCCCAGCATTTT
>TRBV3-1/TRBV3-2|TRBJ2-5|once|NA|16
CASSQERGGEGETQYF
TGTGCCAGCAGCCAAGAACGCGGCGGCGAAGGCGAGACCCAGTACTTC
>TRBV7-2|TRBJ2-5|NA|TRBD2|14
CASSPGGAPETQYF
TGTGCCAGCAGTCCCGGGGGGGCTCCAGAGACCCAGTACTTC
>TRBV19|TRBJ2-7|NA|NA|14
CASSVRELTYEQYF
TGTGCCAGTAGTGTGAGGGAGCTGACGTACGAGCAGTACTTC
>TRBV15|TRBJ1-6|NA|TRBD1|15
CATSSTGTVNSPLHF
TGTGCCACCAGCAGTACCGGGACAGTCAATTCACCCCTCCACTTT
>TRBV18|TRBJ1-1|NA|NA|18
CASSQLAPQQGMRTEAFF
TGTGCCAGCTCACAACTCGCCCCACAACAGGGCATGCGCACTGAAGCTTTCTTT
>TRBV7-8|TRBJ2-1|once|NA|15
CASSSQTGSGDEQFF
TGTGCCAGCAGCTCTCAGACTGGCTCGGGGGATGAGCAGTTCTTC
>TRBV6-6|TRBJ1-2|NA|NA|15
CASSYGSTSNYGYTF
TGTGCCAGCAGTTATGGGAGCACCTCTAACTATGGCTACACCTTC
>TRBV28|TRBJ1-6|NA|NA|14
CASSLRIRGSPLHF
TGTGCCAGCAGTCTCCGGATCCGGGGGTCACCCCTCCACTTT
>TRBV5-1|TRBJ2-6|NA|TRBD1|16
CASSLQGAHGANVLTF
TGCGCCAGCAGCTTACAGGGGGCGCATGGGGCCAACGTCCTGACTTTC
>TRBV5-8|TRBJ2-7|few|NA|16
CASSLLTGTGVDEQYF
TGTGCCAGCAGCTTATTGACAGGGACGGGAGTCGACGAGCAGTACTTC
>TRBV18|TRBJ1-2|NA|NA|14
CASSPSGDLYGYTF
TGTGCCAGCTCACCATCGGGGGATCTCTATGGCTACACCTTC
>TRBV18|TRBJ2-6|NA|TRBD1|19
CASSPVTGGGYSGANVLTF
TGTGCCAGCTCACCCGTGACAGGGGGCGGTTACTCTGGGGCCAACGTCCTGACTTTC
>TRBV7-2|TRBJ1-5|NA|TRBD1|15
CASSLGTEDYQPQHF
TGTGCCAGCAGCTTGGGGACAGAAGATTATCAGCCCCAGCATTTT
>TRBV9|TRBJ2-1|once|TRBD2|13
CASSALGGNEQFF
TGTGCCAGCAGCGCTCTGGGAGGGAATGAGCAGTTCTTC
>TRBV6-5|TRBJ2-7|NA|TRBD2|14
CAGTRTSEAYEQYF
TGTGCCGGCACACGTACTAGCGAAGCCTACGAGCAGTACTTC
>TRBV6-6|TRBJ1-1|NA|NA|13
CASSINGNTEAFF
TGTGCCAGCAGTATCAACGGGAACACTGAAGCTTTCTTT
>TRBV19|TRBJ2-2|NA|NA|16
CASSIDNRSPAGELFF
TGTGCCAGTAGTATAGATAACCGGTCCCCGGCCGGGGAGCTGTTTTTT
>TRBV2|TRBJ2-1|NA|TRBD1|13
CASSGGQVFRQFF
TGTGCCAGCAGTGGGGGACAGGTTTTTAGGCAGTTCTTC
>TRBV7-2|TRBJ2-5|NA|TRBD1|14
CASSSDRGQETQYF
TGTGCCAGCAGCTCGGACAGGGGGCAGGAGACCCAGTACTTC
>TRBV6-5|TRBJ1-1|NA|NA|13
CASSYDRNTEAFF
TGTGCCAGCAGTTATGACAGAAACACTGAAGCTTTCTTT
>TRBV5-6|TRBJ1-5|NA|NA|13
CASSSWLNQPQHF
TGTGCCAGCAGCTCCTGGCTGAATCAGCCCCAGCATTTT
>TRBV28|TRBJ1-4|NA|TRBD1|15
CASSLPTGGGEKLFF
TGTGCCAGCAGTTTACCAACAGGGGGCGGTGAAAAACTGTTTTTT
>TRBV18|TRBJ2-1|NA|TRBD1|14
CASSQGAPNNEQFF
TGTGCCAGCTCCCAGGGGGCGCCCAACAATGAGCAGTTCTTC
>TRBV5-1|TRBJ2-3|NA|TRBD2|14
CASSTSGFTDTQYF
TGCGCCAGCAGCACTAGCGGCTTCACAGATACGCAGTATTTT
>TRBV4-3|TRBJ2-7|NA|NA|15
CASSQEMGQVYEQYF
TGCGCCAGCAGCCAAGAGATGGGGCAGGTCTACGAGCAGTACTTC
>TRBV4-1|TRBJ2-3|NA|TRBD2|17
CASSQGPSGGSTDTQYF
TGCGCCAGCAGCCAAGGGCCCAGCGGGGGTAGCACAGATACGCAGTATTTT
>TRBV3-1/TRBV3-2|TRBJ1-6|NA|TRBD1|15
CASSPPGQGASPLHF
TGTGCCAGCAGCCCTCCGGGACAGGGGGCATCACCCCTCCACTTT
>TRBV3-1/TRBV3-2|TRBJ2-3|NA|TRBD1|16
CASSQGTGDGTDTQYF
TGTGCCAGCAGCCAAGGGACAGGGGACGGCACAGATACGCAGTATTTT
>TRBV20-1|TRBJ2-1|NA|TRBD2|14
CSASAGARYNEQFF
TGCAGTGCTAGTGCGGGAGCCCGGTACAATGAGCAGTTCTTC
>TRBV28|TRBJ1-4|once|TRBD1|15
CASSQGTGERKKLFF
TGTGCCAGCAGTCAAGGGACAGGGGAGCGGAAAAAACTGTTTTTT
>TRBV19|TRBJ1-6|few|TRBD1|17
CASSASFPGQGLSPLHF
TGTGCCAGTAGTGCCTCCTTCCCGGGACAGGGCCTCTCGCCCCTCCACTTT
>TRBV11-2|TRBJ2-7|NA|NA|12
CASSLDLYEQYF
TGTGCCAGCAGCTTAGATCTCTACGAGCAGTACTTC
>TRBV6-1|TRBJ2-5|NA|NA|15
CASSEANRSWETQYF
TGTGCCAGCAGTGAAGCTAACAGGAGTTGGGAGACCCAGTACTTC
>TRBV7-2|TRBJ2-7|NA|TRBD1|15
CASSSGTGGSYEQYF
TGTGCCAGCAGCTCGGGGACAGGGGGCTCCTACGAGCAGTACTTC
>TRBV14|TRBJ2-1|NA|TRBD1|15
CASSRGTGRVNEQFF
TGTGCCAGCAGCCGAGGGACAGGGCGGGTCAATGAGCAGTTCTTC
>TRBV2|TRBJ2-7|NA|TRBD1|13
CASSWDREDEQYF
TGTGCCAGCAGTTGGGACAGGGAGGACGAGCAGTACTTC